Listed below are T cell receptor beta chains from one sample, sequenced in a study of T cells in Graves' hyperthyroidism and ophthalmopathy. From the multiplex PCR reads, TCRdb called clonotypes with MiXCR, one entry per CDR3 protein. The table records around 340,000 distinct CDR3 sequences, 15% to 20% of them present only once. Sequences were obtained from blood. These receptors all come from a man between 25 and 39 years old with Graves' hyperthyroidism. Each CDR3 is given with its conserved first and last residue. The D gene is left open where the match is weak. Rows give clone size only sometimes, using once, few, many, or a class for an expanded clone.

J	size	V	D	DNA	CDR3
TRBJ2-3	many	TRBV2	TRBD2	TGTGCCAGCAGTCGCCACGGGGGGGGCACAGATACGCAGTATTTT	CASSRHGGGTDTQYF
TRBJ2-7	many	TRBV7-8	NA	TGTGCCAGCAGCTTAGGACGGACGCACTACGAGCAGTACTTC	CASSLGRTHYEQYF
TRBJ1-2	many	TRBV11-2	NA	TGTGCCAGCAGCGCGGCCGGGACCGCAACTTATGGCTACACCTTC	CASSAAGTATYGYTF
TRBJ1-1	many	TRBV27	NA	TGTGCCAGCAGTCTACAGTGGGCCACTGAAGCTTTCTTT	CASSLQWATEAFF
TRBJ2-3	few	TRBV5-5	TRBD1	TGTGCCAGCAGCGGGGGGTACCGGACAGGGACCACAGATACGCAGTATTTT	CASSGGYRTGTTDTQYF
TRBJ2-1	few	TRBV16	NA	TGTGCCAGCAGCCAATCAGGGGGTTGGGAGCAGTTCTTC	CASSQSGGWEQFF
TRBJ2-3	few	TRBV19	NA	TGTGCCAGTAGTATTATCCGCACAGATACGCAGTATTTT	CASSIIRTDTQYF
TRBJ1-5	many	TRBV29-1	NA	TGCAGCGTCATTACACCTTATAGCAATCAGCCCCAGCATTTT	CSVITPYSNQPQHF
TRBJ1-5	NA	TRBV10-2	NA	TGCGCCAGCAGCGGCAGATTTAATCAGCCCCAGCATTTT	CASSGRFNQPQHF
TRBJ2-3	once	TRBV4-1	TRBD2	TGCGCCAGCAGCCAACCCCAGACTAGCGAGAGGAGCACAGATACGCAGTATTTT	CASSQPQTSERSTDTQYF
TRBJ1-6	NA	TRBV6-5	NA	TGTGCCAGCAGTTACTCGAGCGGGGCATGGAATTCACCCCTCCACTTT	CASSYSSGAWNSPLHF
TRBJ2-1	NA	TRBV7-2	NA	TGTGCCAGCAGCTTGATGGGCCAAGTCATCGATGAGCAGTTCTTC	CASSLMGQVIDEQFF
TRBJ1-1	NA	TRBV14	NA	TGTGCCAGCAGCCAAGACTTCGGAAGGCGGGCTTTCTTT	CASSQDFGRRAFF
TRBJ2-1	many	TRBV6-2/TRBV6-3	NA	TGTGCCTCAGGCGCTAGGGCGAGTGAGCAGTTCTTC	CASGARASEQFF
TRBJ1-1	many	TRBV3-1	NA	TGTGCCAGCAGCCAAGACTACCGGGACTTTGGCACTGAAGCTTTCTTT	CASSQDYRDFGTEAFF
TRBJ1-3	NA	TRBV3-1	TRBD1	TGTGCCAGCAGCCAAGACGGACAGGGCTCTGGAAGCACCATATATTTT	CASSQDGQGSGSTIYF
TRBJ1-2	NA	TRBV5-6	TRBD1	TGTGCCAGCAGCTATTCAGGGGGCGCGATCCACACCTTC	CASSYSGGAIHTF
TRBJ2-3	many	TRBV24-1	TRBD2	TGTGCCACCAGTGTCCTAGCGGGAGGGCGTAGCACAGATACGCAGTATTTT	CATSVLAGGRSTDTQYF
TRBJ2-7	many	TRBV30	NA	TGTGCCTGGAGCACGAGGTACGAGCAGTACTTC	CAWSTRYEQYF
TRBJ2-7	many	TRBV11-2	NA	TGTGCCAGCAGCCTTGGACTAGGGGGGGCTTACGAGCAGTACTTC	CASSLGLGGAYEQYF
TRBJ2-7	many	TRBV30	NA	TGTGCCTGGAGTTCCGACTTTGCTTACCGCTCCTACGAGCAGTACTTC	CAWSSDFAYRSYEQYF
TRBJ2-1	many	TRBV28	NA	TGTGCCAGCAGTTTAACCCGGCGCGATGAGCAGTTCTTC	CASSLTRRDEQFF